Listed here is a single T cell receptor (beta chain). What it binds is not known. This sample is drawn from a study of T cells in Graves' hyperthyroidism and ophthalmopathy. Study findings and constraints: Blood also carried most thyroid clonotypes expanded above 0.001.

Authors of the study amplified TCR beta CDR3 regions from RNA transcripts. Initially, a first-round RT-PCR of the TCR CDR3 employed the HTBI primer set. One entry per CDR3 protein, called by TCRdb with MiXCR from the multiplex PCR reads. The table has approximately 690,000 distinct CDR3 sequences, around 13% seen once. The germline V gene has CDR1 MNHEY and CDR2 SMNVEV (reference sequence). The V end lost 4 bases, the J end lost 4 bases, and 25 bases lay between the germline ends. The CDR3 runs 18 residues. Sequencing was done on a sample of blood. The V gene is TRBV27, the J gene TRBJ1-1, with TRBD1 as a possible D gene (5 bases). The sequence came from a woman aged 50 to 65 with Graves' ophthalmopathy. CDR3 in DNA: TGTGCCAGCAGTTACCGAAAAGGGGACGCGTACGAGGGCACTGAAGCTTTCTTT. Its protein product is CASSYRKGDAYEGTEAFF.